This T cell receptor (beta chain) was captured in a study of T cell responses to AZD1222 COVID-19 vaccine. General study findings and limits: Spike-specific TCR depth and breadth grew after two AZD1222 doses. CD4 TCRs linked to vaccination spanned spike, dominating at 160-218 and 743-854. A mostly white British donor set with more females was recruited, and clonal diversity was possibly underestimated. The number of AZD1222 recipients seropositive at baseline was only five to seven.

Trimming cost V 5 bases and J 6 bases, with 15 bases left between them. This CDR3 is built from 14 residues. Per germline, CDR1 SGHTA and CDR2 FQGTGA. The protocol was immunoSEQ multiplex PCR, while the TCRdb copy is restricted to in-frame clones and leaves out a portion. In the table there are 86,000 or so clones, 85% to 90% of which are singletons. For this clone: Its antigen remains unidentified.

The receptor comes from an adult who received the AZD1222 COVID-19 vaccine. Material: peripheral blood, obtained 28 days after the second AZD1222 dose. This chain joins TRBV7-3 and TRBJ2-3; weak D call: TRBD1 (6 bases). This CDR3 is CASSTGTPWDTQYF. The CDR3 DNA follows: TGTGCCAGCAGCACCGGGACACCATGGGATACGCAGTATTTT.